This TCR beta chain was found in a study of OX40 agonist ivuxolimab in advanced cancers. Overall study context: Patients received ivuxolimab, an agonistic anti-OX40 (CD134) antibody. Three partial responders included one hepatocellular carcinoma patient and two cutaneous melanoma patients.

Points on this clone: Its matching antigen is unknown.

Only in-frame clones appear in the TCRdb table, and some are missing; sequencing was by immunoSEQ multiplex PCR. The sample contains roughly 60,000 clones, roughly 84% of which appear only once. Study-wide findings and caveats: At doses 0.1 to 3.0 mg/kg, CD4+ and CD8+ clones expanded. Clonal expansion was among the lowest in partial responders at 0.1-3.0 mg/kg, especially CD8+.

This CDR3 contains 15 residues. The V segment lost 4 bases and the J segment 7 bases; nucleotides outside the gene matches: 8. Germline CDR1 reads SGHNT; CDR2 reads YYREEE (reference sequence). This TCR came from an adult with an advanced solid tumor such as melanoma, head and neck, liver or kidney cancer. The chain recombines TRBV5-4 with TRBJ2-1; 10 nucleotides align to TRBD2. Here the sequenced sample was CD4+ or CD8+ T cells sorted from blood, taken in a trial of the OX40 agonist ivuxolimab. This CDR3 is CASSAGLARTNEQFF. The CDR3 region has the DNA TGTGCCAGCAGCGCGGGACTAGCGAGAACGAATGAGCAGTTCTTC.